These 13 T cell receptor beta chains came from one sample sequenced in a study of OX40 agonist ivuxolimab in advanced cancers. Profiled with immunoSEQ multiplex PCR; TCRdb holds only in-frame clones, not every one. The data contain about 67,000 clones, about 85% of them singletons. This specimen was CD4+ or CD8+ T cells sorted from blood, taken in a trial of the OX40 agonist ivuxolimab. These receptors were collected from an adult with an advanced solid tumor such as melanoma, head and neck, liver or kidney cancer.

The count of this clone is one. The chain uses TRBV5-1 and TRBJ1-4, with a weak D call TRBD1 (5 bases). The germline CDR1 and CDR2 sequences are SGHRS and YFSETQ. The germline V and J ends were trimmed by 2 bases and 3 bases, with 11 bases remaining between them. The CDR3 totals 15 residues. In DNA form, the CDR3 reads TGCGCCAGCAGCTTCCGGGAAGGGGCTAATGAAAAACTGTTTTTT. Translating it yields CASSFREGANEKLFF.

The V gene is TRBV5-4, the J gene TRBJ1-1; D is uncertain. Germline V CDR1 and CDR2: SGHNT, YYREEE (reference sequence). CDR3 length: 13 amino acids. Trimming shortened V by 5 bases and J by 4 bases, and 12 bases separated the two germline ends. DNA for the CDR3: TGTGCCAGCAGTCGGGTGCGAGCCACTGAAGCTTTCTTT. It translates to CASSRVRATEAFF.

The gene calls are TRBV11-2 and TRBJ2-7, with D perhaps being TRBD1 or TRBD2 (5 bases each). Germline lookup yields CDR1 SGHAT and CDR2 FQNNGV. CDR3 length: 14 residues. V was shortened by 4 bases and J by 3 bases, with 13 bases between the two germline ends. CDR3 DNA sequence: TGTGCCAGCAGCTCCGCCGGGACGGTCTACGAGCAGTACTTC. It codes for CASSSAGTVYEQYF.

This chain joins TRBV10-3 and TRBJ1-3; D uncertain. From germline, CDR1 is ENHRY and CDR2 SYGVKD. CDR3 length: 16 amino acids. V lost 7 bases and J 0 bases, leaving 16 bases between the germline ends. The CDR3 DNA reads TGTGCCATCACCCAAGGGAACCGGGGCTCTGGAAACACCATATATTTT. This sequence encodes CAITQGNRGSGNTIYF.

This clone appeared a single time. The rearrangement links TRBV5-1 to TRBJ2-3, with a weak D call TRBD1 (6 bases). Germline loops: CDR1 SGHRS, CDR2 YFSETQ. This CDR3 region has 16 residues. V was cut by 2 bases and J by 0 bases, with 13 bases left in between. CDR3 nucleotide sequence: TGCGCCAGCAGCTTACAGGGATATTCTAGCACAGATACGCAGTATTTT. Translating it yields CASSLQGYSSTDTQYF.

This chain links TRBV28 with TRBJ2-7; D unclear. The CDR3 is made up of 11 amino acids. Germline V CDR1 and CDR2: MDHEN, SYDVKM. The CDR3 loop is CATGQTYEQYF. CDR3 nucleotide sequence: TGTGCAACCGGGCAGACCTACGAGCAGTACTTC.

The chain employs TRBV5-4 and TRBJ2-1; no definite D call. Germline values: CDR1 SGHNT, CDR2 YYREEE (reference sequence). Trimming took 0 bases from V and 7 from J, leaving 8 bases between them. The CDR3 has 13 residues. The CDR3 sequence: CASSLGLLNEQFF. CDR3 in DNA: TGTGCCAGCAGCTTGGGTCTTCTAAATGAGCAGTTCTTC.

CDR3 loop: CASSPSHSNYGYTF. CDR3 in DNA: TGTGCCAGCAGTCCTTCTCATTCTAACTATGGCTACACCTTC. This sequence joins TRBV7-3 and TRBJ1-2; D ambiguous. CDR1 and CDR2 from the germline V gene are SGHTA and FQGTGA. The V end was cut by 6 bases, the J end by 0 bases, with 11 bases between. The CDR3 has 14 amino acids.

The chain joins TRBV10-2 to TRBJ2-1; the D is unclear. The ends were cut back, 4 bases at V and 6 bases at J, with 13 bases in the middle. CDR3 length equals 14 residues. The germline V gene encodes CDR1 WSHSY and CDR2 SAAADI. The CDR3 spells CASSVVIVGNEQFF. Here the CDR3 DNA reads TGCGCCAGCAGTGTGGTAATAGTTGGCAATGAGCAGTTCTTC.

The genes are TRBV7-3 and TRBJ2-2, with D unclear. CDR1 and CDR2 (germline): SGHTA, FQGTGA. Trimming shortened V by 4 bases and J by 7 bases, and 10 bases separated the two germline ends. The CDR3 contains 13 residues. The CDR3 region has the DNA TGTGCCAGCAGCTCCATGACCGGCGGGGAGCTGTTTTTT. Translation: CASSSMTGGELFF. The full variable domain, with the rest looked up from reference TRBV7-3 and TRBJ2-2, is GAGVSQTPSNKVTEKGKYVELRCDPISGHTALYWYRQSLGQGPEFLIYFQGTGAADDSGLPNDRFFAVRPEGSVSTLKIQRTERGDSAVYLCASSSMTGGELFFGEGSRLTVL.

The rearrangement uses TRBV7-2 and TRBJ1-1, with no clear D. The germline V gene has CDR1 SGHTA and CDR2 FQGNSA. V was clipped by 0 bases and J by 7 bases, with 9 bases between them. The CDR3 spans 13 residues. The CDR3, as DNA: TGTGCCAGCAGCTTAGCGGGGAACTATGAAGCTTTCTTT. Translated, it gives CASSLAGNYEAFF.

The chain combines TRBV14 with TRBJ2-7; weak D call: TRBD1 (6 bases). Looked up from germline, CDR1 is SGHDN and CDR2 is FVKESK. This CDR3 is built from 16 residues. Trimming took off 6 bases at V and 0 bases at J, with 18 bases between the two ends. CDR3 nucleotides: TGTGCCAGCAGTAAGGACAGTCGGTACCTCTCCTACGAGCAGTACTTC. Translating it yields CASSKDSRYLSYEQYF.

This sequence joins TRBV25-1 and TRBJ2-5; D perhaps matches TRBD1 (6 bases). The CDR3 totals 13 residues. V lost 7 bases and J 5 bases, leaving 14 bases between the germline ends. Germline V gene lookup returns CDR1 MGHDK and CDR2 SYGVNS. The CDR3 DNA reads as TGTGCCAGCACCTCGGACAGAGGGGAGACCCAGTACTTC. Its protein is CASTSDRGETQYF.